This TCR beta chain was captured by sequencing in a study of radiation and T cells in renal cell carcinoma. The CDR3 runs to 18 residues. V was clipped by 5 bases and J by 3 bases; unmatched bases: 16. Sequencing used immunoSEQ multiplex PCR; TCRdb keeps in-frame clones, though not all of them. The data show some 21,000 clones, roughly half seen once. Treatment of the sample: treatment-naive control, cytoreductive nephrectomy. Sequenced material: tumor tissue, taken from a patient whose treatment was nephrectomy without radiotherapy. The chain links TRBV23-1 to TRBJ2-5; TRBD2 matches 9 bases. TRBV23-1 is assigned to the ORF class and has an uncertain function. The clonotype was recovered from a human donor with renal cell carcinoma. The CDR3 spells CASSGHVKRGAEKETQYF. The CDR3 coding sequence is TGCGCCAGCAGTGGGCATGTGAAGCGGGGGGCAGAAAAAGAGACCCAGTACTTC.